These T cell receptor beta chains were read from a single sample in a study of blood T cells in healthy people across ages. TCRdb called the 5' RACE reads again in MiXCR, with one record for every CDR3 protein. The table has 600,000 to 850,000 distinct CDR3 sequences, roughly 45% seen once; the top ten hold about 20%. Sequenced: blood. These receptors were obtained from a woman aged 55-69 years in good health. Both conserved end residues are part of each CDR3. D genes are given only for firm matches. Rows may omit the clone size; those that give it use once, few, many or a size class.

>TRBD1|TRBJ1-1|NA|TRBV7-9
CATPGEGARENTEAFF
TGTGCCACCCCCGGGGAGGGGGCACGTGAGAACACTGAAGCTTTCTTT
>TRBD1|TRBJ2-7|few|TRBV20-1
CSATQPSGTGDEQYF
TGCAGTGCTACCCAGCCATCCGGGACAGGGGACGAGCAGTACTTC
>TRBD2|TRBJ2-7|NA|TRBV20-1
CSASPTSGSYEQYF
TGCAGTGCTAGCCCAACTAGCGGGAGTTACGAGCAGTACTTC
>NA|TRBJ2-7|NA|TRBV7-2
CASSSPASSYEQYF
TGTGCCAGCAGCTCCCCGGCATCCTCCTACGAGCAGTACTTC
>TRBD1|TRBJ2-6|NA|TRBV30
CAWTAGGKWANVLTF
TGTGCCTGGACGGCAGGGGGCAAGTGGGCCAACGTCCTGACTTTC
>NA|TRBJ2-1|few|TRBV5-1
CASSSAPSDEQFF
TGCGCCAGCAGCTCAGCGCCTAGCGACGAGCAGTTCTTC
>NA|TRBJ2-7|NA|TRBV20-1
CSARDPLRGANEQYF
TGCAGTGCTAGAGACCCCCTTAGGGGGGCTAACGAGCAGTACTTC
>TRBD1|TRBJ2-7|few|TRBV25-1
CASGDRVGYEQYF
TGTGCCAGCGGAGACAGGGTTGGCTACGAGCAGTACTTC
>TRBD1|TRBJ2-7|NA|TRBV28
CASSKGQGPDEQYF
TGTGCCAGCAGCAAAGGACAGGGCCCGGACGAGCAGTACTTC
>NA|TRBJ2-3|NA|TRBV12-3/TRBV12-4
CASGLQGSGDTQYF
TGTGCCAGCGGACTACAGGGGAGTGGCGATACGCAGTATTTT
>TRBD1|TRBJ2-3|NA|TRBV4-2
CASSQGGQATQDTQYF
TGTGCCAGCAGCCAAGGGGGACAGGCTACCCAGGATACGCAGTATTTT
>TRBD1|TRBJ2-7|few|TRBV27
CASSPGQLHSYEQYF
TGTGCCAGCAGTCCGGGACAGCTACACTCCTACGAGCAGTACTTC
>NA|TRBJ1-4|few|TRBV13
CASSLYQGGEKLFF
TGTGCCAGCAGCTTATACCAGGGTGGGGAAAAACTGTTTTTT
>NA|TRBJ2-3|few|TRBV6-2/TRBV6-3
CASSYSKIATRTDTQYF
TGTGCCAGCAGTTACTCGAAGATCGCCACGCGCACAGATACGCAGTATTTT
>NA|TRBJ2-6|NA|TRBV20-1
CSANGLGGANVLTF
TGCAGTGCTAACGGGTTGGGTGGGGCCAACGTCCTGACTTTC
>TRBD2|TRBJ2-7|NA|TRBV7-8
CASSGASGGVRFFSYEQYF
TGTGCCAGCAGCGGCGCTAGCGGGGGTGTTAGGTTTTTCTCCTACGAGCAGTACTTC
>TRBD1|TRBJ1-1|NA|TRBV29-1
CSVEGRQGNTEAFF
TGCAGCGTTGAGGGGAGACAGGGGAACACTGAAGCTTTCTTT
>TRBD2|TRBJ2-1|NA|TRBV10-3
CAIRTSGSSYNEQFF
TGTGCCATCAGGACTAGCGGGAGCTCCTACAATGAGCAGTTCTTC
>NA|TRBJ1-2|NA|TRBV5-1
CASSLDTGTNYGYTF
TGCGCCAGCAGCTTGGACACAGGCACTAACTATGGCTACACCTTC
>TRBD2|TRBJ2-7|NA|TRBV7-3
CASSPNARGFHEQYF
TGTGCCAGCAGCCCCAATGCGCGGGGGTTCCACGAGCAGTACTTC
>NA|TRBJ2-1|NA|TRBV27
CASSFSPNSYNEQFF
TGTGCCAGCAGTTTTTCTCCGAACTCCTACAATGAGCAGTTCTTC
>NA|TRBJ2-7|NA|TRBV7-9
CASNYGVENEQYF
TGTGCCAGCAACTACGGGGTGGAGAACGAGCAGTACTTC
>NA|TRBJ2-4|NA|TRBV3-1
CASSQDRGLGEQYF
TGTGCCAGCAGCCAAGACCGGGGGCTCGGAGAGCAGTACTTC